This T cell receptor (beta chain) was retrieved from a study of T-cell reconstitution after alpha-beta-depleted transplantation in children. The sample holds many counts of this clonotype. Preparing the TCRbeta library involved the use of unique molecular identifiers. TCRdb re-called the PCR reads through MiXCR, storing one row per CDR3 protein. The sample includes approximately 250,000 distinct CDR3 sequences, approximately 9.7% seen only once; the top ten take approximately 5%. CDR3 length equals 13 residues. V was clipped by 2 bases and J by 2 bases, with 7 bases between them. Looked up from germline, CDR1 is SGHRS and CDR2 is YFSETQ.

The genes are TRBV5-1 and TRBJ1-2; no definite D call. This receptor was taken from a human donor who donated a stem cell graft to a child with SCID. Specimen: PBMCs from the stem cell graft donor, collected from the stem cell graft. The CDR3 nucleotides are TGCGCCAGCAGCTTCGCCTTAAACTATGGCTACACCTTC. This codes for CASSFALNYGYTF. Together with reference TRBV5-1 and TRBJ1-2, the CDR3 gives the full variable domain: KAGVTQTPRYLIKTRGQQVTLSCSPISGHRSVSWYQQTPGQGLQFLFEYFSETQRNKGNFPGRFSGRQFSNSRSEMNVSTLELGDSALYLCASSFALNYGYTFGSGTRLTVV.